This T cell receptor beta chain derives from a study of identical twins. Overall study findings and caveats: Whereas memory repertoires showed no such difference, abundant cord blood beta clonotypes carried fewer insertions. Twins' surplus sharing was weaker for beta out-of-frame sequences. Out-of-frame alpha sequences shared by twins showed excess low generation probability.

This clonotype has only a few counts. Its antigen is not identified. Per the germline V gene, CDR1 is DFQATT and CDR2 is SNEGSKA (reference sequence). V shed 8 bases, J shed 8 bases, and the junction held 16 bases outside the gene matches. The CDR3 sequence is 17 residues long. A universal primer binding site was introduced by template switching. The final cDNA contained unique molecular identifiers. TCRdb called the 5' RACE reads again in MiXCR, with one record for every CDR3 protein. Of some 320,000 distinct CDR3 sequences listed, 10% to 15% are singletons. These data also formed part of another study, on yellow fever vaccine responses in identical twins.

The sequence was collected from a woman aged 18-29 years in good health. The sequencing input was CD8+ T cells sorted from blood. V is TRBV20-1 and J is TRBJ2-1, with 15 bases identical to TRBD2. The CDR3: CSSTIRTSGRVAHEQFF. The CDR3 nucleotides read TGCAGTTCTACTATCCGGACTAGCGGGAGGGTGGCCCATGAGCAGTTCTTC.